These T cell receptor beta chains were read from a single sample in a study of shared clonotypes between healthy human individuals. Using immunoSEQ multiplex PCR, the repertoire was profiled, and TCRdb retains in-frame clones only, with some absent. In the table there are hundreds of thousands of clones, approximately 73% of which are singletons. The sample was memory CD4+ T cells sorted from blood. The receptors come from a woman aged 30 to 39 in good health. CDR3s include the opening cysteine and the closing phenylalanine or tryptophan. A D gene is named only where the DNA matches it firmly. Clone size, where shown, is once, few, many, or a class for clones that have expanded.

J gene | D gene | clone size | V gene | CDR3 DNA | CDR3 protein
TRBJ2-7 | TRBD1 | . | TRBV5-1 | TGCGCCAGCGGACAGGGGATGCGGGACGAGCAGTACTTC | CASGQGMRDEQYF
TRBJ2-2 | . | once | TRBV9 | TGTGCCAGCAGCGCGGTGAACACCGGGGAGCTGTTTTTT | CASSAVNTGELFF
TRBJ1-1 | TRBD1 | few | TRBV7-3 | TGTGCCAGCCTGAGGGGTTCGACAGGGGGTTTAGGGACTGAAGCTTTCTTT | CASLRGSTGGLGTEAFF
TRBJ2-2 | TRBD2 | . | TRBV10-3 | TGTGCCATCAGGGGGAGCGGGAGGGCCGGATCCACCGGGGAGCTGTTTTTT | CAIRGSGRAGSTGELFF
TRBJ1-5 | . | . | TRBV7-2 | TGTGCCAGCAGCCCCACTCCCCTACAGGTCCAGCCCCAGCATTTT | CASSPTPLQVQPQHF
TRBJ1-5 | . | . | TRBV2 | TGTGCCATCTCCGAGGCCAGCAATCAGCCCCAGCATTTT | CAISEASNQPQHF
TRBJ1-2 | . | . | TRBV27 | TGTGCCAGCAGTTTATCGGGGCCATATGGCTACACCTTC | CASSLSGPYGYTF
TRBJ2-1 | TRBD2 | . | TRBV5-4 | TGTGCCAGCAGCCCAACTAGCGGGAGTGTGGGTGAGCAGTTCTTC | CASSPTSGSVGEQFF
TRBJ2-1 | TRBD2 | many | TRBV7-2 | TGTGCCAGCAGCTTATCTAGCGGATTATACAATGAGCAGTTCTTC | CASSLSSGLYNEQFF
TRBJ1-2 | . | . | TRBV19 | TGTGCCAGCACCGGGGGGGACTATGGCTACACCTTC | CASTGGDYGYTF
TRBJ1-2 | . | . | TRBV28 | TGTGCCAGCAGTTTAGTTAACTTGAACTATGGCTACACCTTC | CASSLVNLNYGYTF
TRBJ1-1 | . | . | TRBV6-5 | TGTGCCAGCAGTTACGTTCAGGGAGGGTACACTGAAGCTTTCTTT | CASSYVQGGYTEAFF
TRBJ2-1 | . | few | TRBV13 | TGTGCCAGCAGCCTTAACCGGGGCGAGTACAATGAGCAGTTCTTC | CASSLNRGEYNEQFF
TRBJ2-5 | TRBD2 | . | TRBV7-2 | TGTGCCAGCAGCTTAAGCGGGAGAACACAGACCCAGTACTTC | CASSLSGRTQTQYF
TRBJ2-2 | . | . | TRBV19 | TGTGCCAGTAGAAGAGCGGCGAACACCGGGGAGCTGTTTTTT | CASRRAANTGELFF
TRBJ1-1 | . | . | TRBV7-9 | TGTGCCAGCAGCTTACTACAGGGTGGAGCTTTCTTT | CASSLLQGGAFF
TRBJ2-7 | . | . | TRBV15 | TGTGCCACCAGCAGCGGGAGTCTCCACGAGCAGTACTTC | CATSSGSLHEQYF
TRBJ1-5 | . | once | TRBV2 | TGTGCCAGCAGTGTAGAACAGTCCAAAGCTAGCAATCAGCCCCAGCATTTT | CASSVEQSKASNQPQHF
TRBJ1-5 | . | . | TRBV2 | TGTGCCAGCAATCTTCAACCAGCTTCCAATCAGCCCCAGCATTTT | CASNLQPASNQPQHF
TRBJ2-7 | . | few | TRBV7-9 | TGTGCCAGCAGTTCCGCCCGGAGGGCCGATATCGAGCAGTACTTC | CASSSARRADIEQYF
TRBJ1-4 | . | . | TRBV2 | TGTGCCAGCAGCAACAGGGTCATTAATGAAAAACTGTTTTTT | CASSNRVINEKLFF
TRBJ2-5 | TRBD1 | once | TRBV7-2 | TGTGCCAGCAGCCGGGACAGTCCTAGCCGGGAGACCCAGTACTTC | CASSRDSPSRETQYF
TRBJ1-2 | . | . | TRBV11-2 | TGTGCCAGCAGCGCCTACCACGGGACCTACTACACCTTC | CASSAYHGTYYTF
TRBJ1-5 | TRBD1 | . | TRBV28 | TGTGCCAGCAGTTTTCACAGGGGGCGACAGCCCCAGCATTTT | CASSFHRGRQPQHF
TRBJ2-7 | TRBD2 | . | TRBV18 | TGTGCCAGCTCACCCGGGACTAGCGTACACTACGAGCAGTACTTC | CASSPGTSVHYEQYF